The rows below give T cell receptor beta chains drawn from one sample of a study of blood T cells in healthy people across ages. TCRdb redid the calling of the 5' RACE reads with MiXCR, one entry per CDR3 protein. The data hold about 1.7 million distinct CDR3 sequences, with 25% to 30% observed a single time. The sequenced sample consisted of blood. All receptors come from a woman in her thirties in good health. Each CDR3 is given with its conserved first and last residue. The D gene is left open where the match is weak. Rows give clone size only sometimes, using once, few, many, or a class for an expanded clone.

clone size: few
V gene: TRBV20-1
CDR3 length: 17
D gene: -
J gene: TRBJ2-3
CDR3 DNA: TGCAGTGCTAGAGATGCTGAAACCGGGGACCTCACAGATACGCAGTATTTT
CDR3 protein: CSARDAETGDLTDTQYF

clone size: many
V gene: TRBV29-1
CDR3 length: 13
D gene: -
J gene: TRBJ2-7
CDR3 DNA: TGCAGCGTTGTTACACAGCTATCCTACGAGCAGTACTTC
CDR3 protein: CSVVTQLSYEQYF

clone size: -
V gene: TRBV20-1
CDR3 length: 16
D gene: TRBD2
J gene: TRBJ2-3
CDR3 DNA: TGCAGTGCGGGACCGGGACTAGCGGGAGGGTCGGATACGCAGTATTTT
CDR3 protein: CSAGPGLAGGSDTQYF

clone size: -
V gene: TRBV7-9
CDR3 length: 16
D gene: -
J gene: TRBJ2-7
CDR3 DNA: TGTGCCAGCAGCCACGCAGGTTGGTCAAAGTCCTACGAGCAGTACTTC
CDR3 protein: CASSHAGWSKSYEQYF

clone size: -
V gene: TRBV14
CDR3 length: 17
D gene: TRBD2
J gene: TRBJ2-3
CDR3 DNA: TGTGCCAGCAGCCACACCGGACTAGCGGCCGCCAGAGATACGCAGTATTTT
CDR3 protein: CASSHTGLAAARDTQYF

clone size: -
V gene: TRBV19
CDR3 length: 13
D gene: TRBD1
J gene: TRBJ2-3
CDR3 DNA: TGTGCCACCACACTTGGGACAGCAGATACGCAGTATTTT
CDR3 protein: CATTLGTADTQYF

clone size: -
V gene: TRBV20-1
CDR3 length: 12
D gene: -
J gene: TRBJ2-1
CDR3 DNA: TGCAGTGCTAGAGATCCCGACAATGAGCAGTTCTTC
CDR3 protein: CSARDPDNEQFF

clone size: -
V gene: TRBV18
CDR3 length: 15
D gene: -
J gene: TRBJ1-1
CDR3 DNA: TGTGCCAGCTCATCGCCAGGGGCTGCGGACACTGAAGCTTTCTTT
CDR3 protein: CASSSPGAADTEAFF

clone size: -
V gene: TRBV20-1
CDR3 length: 13
D gene: -
J gene: TRBJ2-3
CDR3 DNA: TGCAGTGCTGCAGGGCAGGTGGAAGATACGCAGTATTTT
CDR3 protein: CSAAGQVEDTQYF

clone size: -
V gene: TRBV19
CDR3 length: 13
D gene: -
J gene: TRBJ1-1
CDR3 DNA: TGTGCCTGTAGTACGCAGGGAGGAACTGAAGCTTTCTTT
CDR3 protein: CACSTQGGTEAFF

clone size: -
V gene: TRBV6-2/TRBV6-3
CDR3 length: 12
D gene: -
J gene: TRBJ1-2
CDR3 DNA: TGTGCCAGCAGCCAACAGGAATATGGCTACACCTTC
CDR3 protein: CASSQQEYGYTF